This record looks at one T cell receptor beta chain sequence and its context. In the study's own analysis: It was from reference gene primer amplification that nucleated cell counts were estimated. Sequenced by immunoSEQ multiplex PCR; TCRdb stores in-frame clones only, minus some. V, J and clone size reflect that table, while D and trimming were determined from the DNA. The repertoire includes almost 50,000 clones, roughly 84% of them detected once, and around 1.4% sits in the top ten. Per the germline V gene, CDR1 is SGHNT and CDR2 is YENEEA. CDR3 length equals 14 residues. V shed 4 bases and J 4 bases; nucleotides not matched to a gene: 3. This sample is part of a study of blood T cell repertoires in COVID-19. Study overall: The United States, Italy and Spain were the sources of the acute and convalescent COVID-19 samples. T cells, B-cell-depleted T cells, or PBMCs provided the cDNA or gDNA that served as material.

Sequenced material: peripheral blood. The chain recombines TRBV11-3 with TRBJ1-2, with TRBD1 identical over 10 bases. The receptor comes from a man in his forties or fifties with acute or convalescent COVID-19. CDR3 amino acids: CASSYRDRGYGYTF. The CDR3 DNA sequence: TGTGCCAGCAGCTACCGGGACAGGGGCTATGGCTACACCTTC.